This T cell receptor (beta chain) was documented in a study of OX40 agonist ivuxolimab in advanced cancers. Points on this clone: What it binds is not known.

Study-wide results and caveats: There was clonal expansion of CD4+ and CD8+ blood T cells by week 6 at 0.1 to 3.0 mg/kg.

Sequencing used immunoSEQ multiplex PCR; TCRdb keeps in-frame clones, though not all of them. The sample carries about 46,000 clones, 91% recorded once. This sample comprised CD4+ or CD8+ T cells sorted from blood, obtained in a trial of the OX40 agonist ivuxolimab. The receptor's source is an adult with an advanced solid tumor such as melanoma, head and neck, liver or kidney cancer.

Here the CDR3 DNA reads TGTGCTAGTGGTTTGACCAAAAGCCAGAACACTGAAGCTTTCTTT. Translated, it gives CASGLTKSQNTEAFF. The chain recombines TRBV12-5 with TRBJ1-1; D is undetermined. The V gene's germline CDR1 is LGHNT and CDR2 FRNRAP. The CDR3 spans 15 residues. V dropped 2 bases and J dropped 1 base, with 11 bases sitting between them. Looking up the rest from reference TRBV12-5 and TRBJ1-1 gives the full variable domain: DARVTQTPRHKVTEMGQEVTMRCQPILGHNTVFWYRQTMMQGLELLAYFRNRAPLDDSGMPKDRFSAEMPDATLATLKIQPSEPRDSAVYFCASGLTKSQNTEAFFGQGTRLTVV.